This T cell receptor beta chain originates from a study of shared clonotypes between healthy human individuals. The study, taken as a whole, reports: Estimated richness was generally greater in naive than memory subsets.

Sequenced by immunoSEQ multiplex PCR; TCRdb stores in-frame clones only, minus some. The repertoire holds millions of clones, with 85% to 95% as singletons. Per the germline V gene, CDR1 is SGHNT and CDR2 is YYREEE (reference sequence). The CDR3 sequence is 15 residues long. The trim removed 1 base at V and 6 bases at J, leaving 10 bases unmatched. To note about this clone: The antigen remains undetermined.

The sequenced sample consisted of naive CD4+ T cells sorted from blood. Subset meaning: CD45RA+ positively selected. This TCR derives from a young man in good health. V gene TRBV5-4 combines with J gene TRBJ2-7, with TRBD2 identical over 7 bases. This chain's CDR3 is CASSLYAGAGIEQYF. CDR3 bases: TGTGCCAGCAGCTTGTATGCGGGAGCGGGGATCGAGCAGTACTTC.